This record concerns one T cell receptor beta chain sequence. Its target is unknown. This sample was included in a study of cytomegalovirus exposure and HLA in healthy donors. General study findings and limits: Investigators reported 164 TCR beta chains as tied to cytomegalovirus.

Germline CDR1 and CDR2: SGHTA and FQGTGA. V gave up 2 bases and J gave up 2 bases, with 4 bases separating them. There are 12 residues in the CDR3. Clones were sequenced by immunoSEQ multiplex PCR, and TCRdb holds only the in-frame ones, with some missing. The data hold around 250,000 clones, with 90% observed a single time. The sample was PBMCs. The TCR originated in a woman in her 30s in good health and CMV-seronegative. The rearrangement joins TRBV7-3 to TRBJ2-7, with D unresolved. CDR3 nucleotide sequence: TGTGCCAGCAGCTTAGTAGCCTACGAGCAGTACTTC. Translated: CASSLVAYEQYF.